Each of the 12 T cell receptor beta chains below was sequenced from the same sample in a study of T cell responses to AZD1222 COVID-19 vaccine. This table comes from immunoSEQ multiplex PCR, and its TCRdb copy is limited to in-frame clones, with some not included. The profile shows under 150,000 clones, about 94% of them singletons. This specimen consisted of peripheral blood, obtained on day 0 of AZD1222 vaccination. These receptors originate from an adult in good health.

This chain joins TRBV7-2 and TRBJ1-2, with 9 bases matching TRBD1. Germline V gives CDR1 SGHTA, CDR2 FQGNSA. CDR3 length equals 12 residues. The V gene end was trimmed by 5 bases and the J gene end by 7 bases; junction bases not matched to a gene: 2. The CDR3 DNA is TGTGCCAGCAGCCGGGACAGGGTTGGCTACACCTTC. It is translated as CASSRDRVGYTF.

V usage is TRBV13 and J usage is TRBJ1-2; D remains unclear. V lost 5 bases and J 4 bases, leaving 17 bases between the germline ends. Germline V CDR1 and CDR2: PRHDT, FYEKMQ (reference sequence). This CDR3 has 15 residues. The CDR3 nucleotides read TGTGCCAGCAGCATTAACGGAGGGCGGGTCTATGGCTACACCTTC. This translates into CASSINGGRVYGYTF. Using reference TRBV13 and TRBJ1-2 for the parts outside the CDR3, the full variable domain is AAGVIQSPRHLIKEKRETATLKCYPIPRHDTVYWYQQGPGQDPQFLISFYEKMQSDKGSIPDRFSAQQFSDYHSELNMSSLELGDSALYFCASSINGGRVYGYTFGSGTRLTVV.

The chain joins TRBV3-1 (or the pseudogene TRBV3-2) to TRBJ1-2; TRBD1 agrees at 8 bases. In germline, CDR1 is LGHDT, CDR2 YNNKEL (reference sequence). V shed 4 bases, J shed 4 bases, and the junction held 5 bases outside the gene matches. CDR3 size: 14 residues. The CDR3 DNA reads as TGTGCCAGCAGCCGCCGGGACAGGTCCTATGGCTACACCTTC. Its translation: CASSRRDRSYGYTF.

This clone was found once. This rearrangement joins TRBV10-3 to TRBJ1-2, with D possibly matching TRBD1 (6 bases). This CDR3 region has 11 residues. CDR1 and CDR2 (germline): ENHRY, SYGVKD. V lost 8 bases and J lost 8, with 12 bases in between. CDR3 nucleotides: TGTGCCATCGGGGGCAGGGAAGGCTACACCTTC. Translation: CAIGGREGYTF.

CDR3 sequence reads: CASSSDSKSRTQYF. The CDR3 region has the DNA TGTGCCAGCAGTTCGGACAGCAAGAGTAGGACCCAGTACTTC. The chain has TRBV6-5 and TRBJ2-5; a weak D match, TRBD1 (6 bases). This CDR3 region has 14 residues. The V end lost 4 bases, the J end lost 7 bases, and 16 bases lay between the germline ends. The germline gives CDR1 MNHEY, CDR2 SVGAGI.

CDR3 bases: TGTGCCAGCAGCTTAGCCCCCGCCCGGACTAGCGGGGGGGCCGGAGATACGCAGTATTTT. It translates to CASSLAPARTSGGAGDTQYF. V usage is TRBV7-8 and J usage is TRBJ2-3; 15 nucleotides line up with TRBD2. The CDR3 is made up of 20 amino acids. V lost 0 bases and J lost 5; bases outside the gene matches: 12. Per germline, CDR1 SGHVS and CDR2 FQNEAQ. The full variable domain, rest sourced from reference TRBV7-8 and TRBJ2-3, is GAGVSQSPRYKVAKRGQDVALRCDPISGHVSLFWYQQALGQGPEFLTYFQNEAQLDKSGLPSDRFFAERPEGSVSTLKIQRTQQEDSAVYLCASSLAPARTSGGAGDTQYFGPGTRLTVL.

The rearrangement joins TRBV5-4 to TRBJ1-4; D gene uncertain. CDR3 length: 14 residues. V lost 5 bases and J 4 bases, leaving 12 bases between the germline ends. From germline, CDR1 is SGHNT and CDR2 YYREEE (reference sequence). The CDR3 region has the DNA TGTGCCAGCAGTGCTGACACTTATAATGAAAAACTGTTTTTT. Its translation: CASSADTYNEKLFF.

CDR3 sequence: CASSPDGNTEAFF. The CDR3 region has the DNA TGTGCCAGCTCACCGGACGGGAACACTGAAGCTTTCTTT. The rearrangement links TRBV18 to TRBJ1-1; D is unclear. Germline V CDR1 and CDR2: KGHSH, LQKENI. This CDR3 has 13 residues. V was trimmed by 3 bases and J by 1 base, leaving 6 bases between them. The entire variable domain, with the rest obtained from reference TRBV18 and TRBJ1-1, is as follows: NAGVMQNPRHLVRRRGQEARLRCSPMKGHSHVYWYRQLPEEGLKFMVYLQKENIIDESGMPKERFSAEFPKEGPSILRIQQVVRGDSAAYFCASSPDGNTEAFFGQGTRLTVV.

The V gene is TRBV30, the J gene TRBJ2-1; 7 positions match TRBD2. This CDR3 is built from 16 residues. Looked up from germline, CDR1 is GTSNPN and CDR2 is SVGIG (reference sequence). V lost 0 bases and J lost 3; bases outside the gene matches: 8. The CDR3 protein is CAWSVNFGGGYNEQFF. As DNA, the CDR3 is TGTGCCTGGAGTGTAAACTTTGGGGGGGGCTACAATGAGCAGTTCTTC.

J is TRBJ1-3 and V is TRBV2; D is unresolved. The ends were cut back, 0 bases at V and 0 bases at J, with 9 bases in the middle. Germline V gene lookup returns CDR1 SNHLY and CDR2 FYNNEI. This CDR3 contains 16 residues. The CDR3 region has the DNA TGTGCCAGCAGTGAAGCTCTGGGCTTCTCTGGAAACACCATATATTTT. Translating gives CASSEALGFSGNTIYF.

The gene calls are TRBV4-1 and TRBJ1-3, with D perhaps TRBD1 (6 bases). Deletions cut 3 bases from V and 4 bases from J, with 16 bases between. Germline lookup yields CDR1 MGHRA and CDR2 YSYEKL. The CDR3 sequence is 16 residues long. CDR3 in amino acids: CASSHVPRTAGNTIYF. The CDR3 DNA reads as TGCGCCAGCAGCCATGTGCCGCGGACAGCCGGAAACACCATATATTTT.

V is TRBV6-2 or TRBV6-3 and J is TRBJ1-2, with no clear D. The CDR3 loop spans 13 amino acids. CDR1 and CDR2 from the germline V gene are MNHEY and SVGEGT. Trimming took off 1 base at V and 4 bases at J, with 7 bases between the two ends. In DNA form, the CDR3 reads TGTGCCAGCAGTTACTATGGTGGCTATGGCTACACCTTC. Residues: CASSYYGGYGYTF.